This TCR beta chain stems from a study of vaccination and CD4 T cells after COVID-19. Study-wide background: Collection of post-vaccine samples followed dose two by a median around 70 days, spanning a range of 14 to 241. Study-wide results and limits: SARS-CoV-2-reactive clonotypes rose nonsignificantly, with the median going from approximately 21 to 40.

The treatment is: roughly 11-day PBMC culture with coronavirus spike peptide pools or control peptides (ViraFEST assay). ViraFEST enlarged antigen-specific T cell populations with peptide pools and afterwards sequenced TCRs. Concerning this clonotype: No antigen is known for it.

V lost 4 bases and J lost 1; bases outside the gene matches: 4. CDR3 length equals 16 residues. In germline, CDR1 is SGHNT, CDR2 YYREEE (reference sequence). Cultured CD4+ T cell DNA underwent sequencing with the Oncomine TCR Beta short-read assay. TCRdb independently ran MiXCR on the PCR reads; one entry per CDR3 protein. The table includes 15,000 or so distinct CDR3 sequences, less than 25% detected once. This clonotype was sampled from a human donor who received a COVID-19 vaccine. The chain combines TRBV5-4 with TRBJ2-3, with 12 bases that match TRBD1. Sequencing was performed on CD4+ T cells from blood, cultured in vitro, taken before SARS-CoV-2 vaccination. As DNA, the CDR3 is TGTGCCAGCAGCAGGGGACAGGGGGCCGGCACAGATACGCAGTATTTT. Residues: CASSRGQGAGTDTQYF.